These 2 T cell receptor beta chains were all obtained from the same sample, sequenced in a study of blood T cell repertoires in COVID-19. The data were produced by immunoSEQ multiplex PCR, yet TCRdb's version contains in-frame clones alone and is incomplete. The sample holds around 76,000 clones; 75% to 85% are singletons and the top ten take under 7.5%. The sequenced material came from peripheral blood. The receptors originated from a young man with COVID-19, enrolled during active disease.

The CDR3 loop reads CASSVEAGAYSGNTIYF. The CDR3 region has the DNA TGTGCCAGCAGCGTAGAGGCAGGGGCGTACTCTGGAAACACCATATATTTT. The J gene is TRBJ1-3, the V gene TRBV9; weak D call: TRBD1 (6 bases). In germline, CDR1 is SGDLS, CDR2 YYNGEE. The CDR3 consists of 17 residues. V dropped 0 bases and J dropped 0 bases, with 13 bases sitting between them.

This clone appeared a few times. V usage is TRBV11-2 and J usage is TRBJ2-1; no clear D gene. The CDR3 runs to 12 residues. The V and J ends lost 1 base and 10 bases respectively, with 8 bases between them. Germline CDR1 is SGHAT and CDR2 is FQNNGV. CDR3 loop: CASSLGAEEQFF. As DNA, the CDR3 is TGTGCCAGCAGCTTAGGAGCTGAGGAGCAGTTCTTC.